The 21 T cell receptor beta chains presented below share a single source sample, sequenced in a study of Tregs in tolerant kidney transplant recipients. TCRdb's copy holds only in-frame clones and misses some; the assay was immunoSEQ multiplex PCR. The profile shows around 78,000 clones, around 93% of them singletons. Sequencing used Tregs from blood, obtained before the transplant. The receptors derive from a human donor who received a combined kidney and bone marrow transplant.

The chain combines TRBV7-2 with TRBJ2-7, with 10 bases that match TRBD1. V dropped 4 bases and J dropped 3; count of bases not matched to a gene: 6. Germline V gene lookup returns CDR1 SGHTA and CDR2 FQGNSA. The CDR3 spans 15 residues. The CDR3 DNA follows: TGTGCCAGCAGCTACCGACAGGGGGCGCGCTACGAGCAGTACTTC. Amino acid sequence: CASSYRQGARYEQYF.

The chain has TRBV9 and TRBJ2-1, with TRBD2 matching over 7 bases. The trim removed 3 bases at V and 0 bases at J, leaving 6 bases unmatched. This CDR3 has 16 residues. In germline, CDR1 is SGDLS, CDR2 YYNGEE. As DNA, the CDR3 is TGTGCCAGCAGCGGGCTAGCGGATTTCTCCTACAATGAGCAGTTCTTC. The encoded protein is CASSGLADFSYNEQFF.

This chain links TRBV4-3 with TRBJ1-1, with D maybe TRBD1 (5 bases). There are 17 residues in the CDR3. The V gene's germline CDR1 is LGHNA and CDR2 YSLEER. Trimming stripped 0 bases from V and 1 base from J, with 15 bases between. This CDR3 is CASSQDSGTWTNTEAFF. In DNA form, the CDR3 reads TGCGCCAGCAGCCAAGATAGCGGGACCTGGACGAACACTGAAGCTTTCTTT.

The chain combines TRBV2 with TRBJ2-1; D possibly corresponds to TRBD2 (6 bases). There are 17 residues in the CDR3. Trimming cost V 6 bases and J 4 bases, with 22 bases left between them. Germline CDR1 reads SNHLY; CDR2 reads FYNNEI. CDR3 amino acids: CASRGLQFSGPYNEQFF. The CDR3 DNA reads as TGTGCCAGCAGGGGCTTACAATTTAGCGGTCCATACAATGAGCAGTTCTTC.

The V call is TRBV13, the J call TRBJ2-5, with 9 bases that match TRBD1. Germline CDR1 and CDR2: PRHDT and FYEKMQ (reference sequence). V shed 3 bases, J shed 5 bases, and the junction held 10 bases outside the gene matches. This CDR3 comprises 16 residues. In DNA, the CDR3 is TGTGCCAGCAGCTTGACAGGGGGAAGACGGGAGGAGACCCAGTACTTC. Translation: CASSLTGGRREETQYF. The variable domain in full, with the rest retrieved from reference TRBV13 and TRBJ2-5, is AAGVIQSPRHLIKEKRETATLKCYPIPRHDTVYWYQQGPGQDPQFLISFYEKMQSDKGSIPDRFSAQQFSDYHSELNMSSLELGDSALYFCASSLTGGRREETQYFGPGTRLLVL.

This rearrangement joins TRBV4-3 to TRBJ2-3, with D tentatively TRBD2 (6 bases). This CDR3 spans 16 amino acids. The V end was cut by 0 bases, the J end by 6 bases, with 16 bases between. In germline, CDR1 is LGHNA, CDR2 YSLEER. The CDR3 spells CASSQDAGPHPDTQYF. The CDR3 DNA reads TGCGCCAGCAGCCAAGACGCGGGGCCACATCCCGATACGCAGTATTTT.

The sample holds one count of this clone. The rearrangement uses TRBV5-1 and TRBJ1-1, with D perhaps TRBD1 (5 bases). The CDR3 runs to 14 residues. The germline gives CDR1 SGHRS, CDR2 YFSETQ. V lost 1 base and J lost 1, with 8 bases in between. CDR3 sequence (DNA): TGCGCCAGCAGCTTGCTCCAGGGGAACACTGAAGCTTTCTTT. This sequence encodes CASSLLQGNTEAFF.

The chain carries TRBV7-3 and TRBJ2-3; 9 positions agree with TRBD1. Germline V gene sequence: CDR1 SGHTA, CDR2 FQGTGA. Trimming removed 5 bases from V and 4 bases from J; junction bases left unmatched: 4. The CDR3 runs to 14 residues. The CDR3 DNA sequence: TGTGCCAGCAGCGCAAGGACAGGGGCAGATACGCAGTATTTT. Amino acids: CASSARTGADTQYF. Variable domain in full (rest from reference TRBV7-3 and TRBJ2-3): GAGVSQTPSNKVTEKGKYVELRCDPISGHTALYWYRQSLGQGPEFLIYFQGTGAADDSGLPNDRFFAVRPEGSVSTLKIQRTERGDSAVYLCASSARTGADTQYFGPGTRLTVL.

V is TRBV28 and J is TRBJ2-7; D unclear. CDR3 size: 13 residues. V was trimmed by 2 bases and J by 0 bases, leaving 5 bases between them. Per germline, CDR1 MDHEN and CDR2 SYDVKM. CDR3 bases: TGTGCCAGCAGTTTAAGCCACTCCTACGAGCAGTACTTC. Amino acids: CASSLSHSYEQYF.

This clone occurred a few times. The chain recombines TRBV5-3 with TRBJ1-1; D might be TRBD1 (5 bases). TRBV5-3 is flagged as an ORF with uncertain function. Trimming shortened V by 1 base and J by 12 bases, and 10 bases separated the two germline ends. CDR3 length: 11 residues. The CDR3 reads CARSLRTKSFF. The DNA of the CDR3 is TGTGCCAGAAGCTTGCGGACAAAATCTTTCTTT.

This clone was picked up one time. The gene calls are TRBV7-9 and TRBJ1-2, with TRBD1 identical over 9 bases. The CDR3 consists of 13 residues. The germline gives CDR1 SEHNR, CDR2 FQNEAQ (reference sequence). Trimming cost V 3 bases and J 8 bases; bases outside gene matches: 4. The DNA of the CDR3 is TGTGCCAGCAGCTTCCGGACAGGGGTAGGCTACACCTTC. Its protein product is CASSFRTGVGYTF.

The chain uses TRBV6-5 and TRBJ2-1; D possibly corresponds to TRBD2 (6 bases). Trimming cost V 4 bases and J 0 bases, with 13 bases left between them. The germline V gene has CDR1 MNHEY and CDR2 SVGAGI. CDR3 size: 16 residues. CDR3 sequence: CASSSPAGTSYNEQFF. The CDR3 nucleotides are TGTGCCAGCAGTTCCCCAGCGGGTACCTCCTACAATGAGCAGTTCTTC.

This clone came up once. The J gene is TRBJ2-7, the V gene TRBV2; maybe TRBD1 (6 bases). Germline CDR1 is SNHLY and CDR2 is FYNNEI. CDR3 length: 14 amino acids. The V end lost 6 bases, the J end lost 2 bases, and 14 bases lay between the germline ends. The CDR3 bases are TGTGCCAGCAGAGGGGGATCGAACACCTACGAGCAGTACTTC. Translated: CASRGGSNTYEQYF. The whole variable domain, filled in from reference TRBV2 and TRBJ2-7, reads EPEVTQTPSHQVTQMGQEVILRCVPISNHLYFYWYRQILGQKVEFLVSFYNNEISEKSEIFDDQFSVERPDGSNFTLKIRSTKLEDSAMYFCASRGGSNTYEQYFGPGTRLTVT.

The rearrangement uses TRBV5-1 and TRBJ2-1; 10 positions match TRBD1. The CDR3 is 15 residues long. Looked up from germline, CDR1 is SGHRS and CDR2 is YFSETQ. J lost 5 bases, V lost 7 bases, and 9 bases had no gene match. This CDR3 is CASGLGDRGNNEQFF. CDR3 nucleotides: TGCGCCAGCGGCCTCGGGGACAGGGGTAACAATGAGCAGTTCTTC.

V and J are TRBV15 and TRBJ2-7, with TRBD1 matching over 7 bases. Germline-derived CDR1 and CDR2 are LNHNV and YYDKDF (reference sequence). This CDR3 is built from 15 residues. The J segment lost 4 bases and the V segment lost 0 bases, leaving 6 bases of the junction unmatched. In DNA form, the CDR3 reads TGTGCCACCAGCAGAGATCGGACAGGACGATACGAGCAGTACTTC. Protein: CATSRDRTGRYEQYF. The full variable domain, rest sourced from reference TRBV15 and TRBJ2-7, is DAMVIQNPRYQVTQFGKPVTLSCSQTLNHNVMYWYQQKSSQAPKLLFHYYDKDFNNEADTPDNFQSRRPNTSFCFLDIRSPGLGDTAMYLCATSRDRTGRYEQYFGPGTRLTVT.

This clone was detected once. The J gene is TRBJ2-7, the V gene TRBV18; 8 bases match TRBD2. Per the germline V gene, CDR1 is KGHSH and CDR2 is LQKENI. Trimming removed 3 bases from V and 6 bases from J; junction bases left unmatched: 4. There are 13 residues in the CDR3. CDR3 sequence reads: CASSPGTRGEQYF. The DNA of the CDR3 is TGTGCCAGCTCACCCGGGACTAGAGGCGAGCAGTACTTC.

The chain is built from TRBV2 and TRBJ2-7, with 9 nucleotides matching TRBD1. Losses at the gene ends were 1 base for V and 1 base for J; bases not matched to a gene: 5. CDR3 length: 16 residues. Per germline, CDR1 SNHLY and CDR2 FYNNEI. CDR3: CASSEVQGQGSYEQYF. In nucleotides, the CDR3 is TGTGCCAGCAGTGAAGTACAGGGACAGGGTTCCTACGAGCAGTACTTC. Full variable domain (remainder filled in from reference TRBV2 and TRBJ2-7): EPEVTQTPSHQVTQMGQEVILRCVPISNHLYFYWYRQILGQKVEFLVSFYNNEISEKSEIFDDQFSVERPDGSNFTLKIRSTKLEDSAMYFCASSEVQGQGSYEQYFGPGTRLTVT.

The rearrangement links TRBV30 to TRBJ2-6; possibly TRBD1 for D (5 bases). The germline V gene encodes CDR1 GTSNPN and CDR2 SVGIG (reference sequence). Trimming took 6 bases from V and 0 from J, leaving 15 bases between them. There are 16 residues in the CDR3. CDR3 loop: CACGRTRFSGANVLTF. Written as DNA, the CDR3 is TGTGCCTGCGGACGGACACGATTCTCTGGGGCCAACGTCCTGACTTTC.

This chain joins TRBV5-1 and TRBJ2-1; the match to TRBD2 covers 8 bases. CDR3 length: 18 amino acids. Per the germline V gene, CDR1 is SGHRS and CDR2 is YFSETQ. Trimming cost V 0 bases and J 6 bases; bases outside gene matches: 14. CDR3 DNA: TGCGCCAGCAGCTTGGCCGCGACTAGCGTTCCCGTTGTCAATGAGCAGTTCTTC. This translates into CASSLAATSVPVVNEQFF.

The chain uses TRBV2 and TRBJ1-1; 12 bases line up with TRBD1. The V and J ends lost 7 bases and 3 bases, in that order; junction bases with no gene match: 6. Germline V lookup: CDR1 SNHLY, CDR2 FYNNEI. The CDR3 runs 15 residues. The CDR3 sequence: CASTSGTGGHTEAFF. CDR3 in DNA: TGTGCCAGCACCTCCGGGACAGGGGGCCACACTGAAGCTTTCTTT.

CDR3 in DNA: TGTGCCAGCAGCTTACCTAAAAACTACGAGCAGTACTTC. Its protein is CASSLPKNYEQYF. This chain joins TRBV28 and TRBJ2-7; D uncertain. Germline assignment: CDR1 MDHEN and CDR2 SYDVKM. Trimming removed 6 bases at V and 3 bases at J, with 12 bases between. This CDR3 has 13 residues. Together with reference TRBV28 and TRBJ2-7, the CDR3 gives the full variable domain: DVKVTQSSRYLVKRTGEKVFLECVQDMDHENMFWYRQDPGLGLRLIYFSYDVKMKEKGDIPEGYSVSREKKERFSLILESASTNQTSMYLCASSLPKNYEQYFGPGTRLTVT.